This record covers a single T cell receptor (beta chain). The data are from a study of blood T cell repertoires in COVID-19. Study-level information: The analysed material was cDNA or gDNA that came from T cells, B-cell-depleted T cells, or PBMCs.

The assay was immunoSEQ multiplex PCR, and TCRdb's table has in-frame clones only and misses some. The table records around 300,000 clones, about 80% of them present only once. Input material: peripheral blood. The receptor comes from a woman between 45 and 65 years old who had recovered from COVID-19.

The CDR3 DNA is TGTGCCAGCAGTGAAGCGCGGGGAAGGAACACTGAAGCTTTCTTT. Translation gives CASSEARGRNTEAFF. This rearrangement joins TRBV6-1 to TRBJ1-1; the D is unclear. Germline CDR1 and CDR2: MNHNS and SASEGT. The V end lost 0 bases, the J end lost 1 base, and 9 bases lay between the germline ends. The CDR3 totals 15 residues.